Listed below are T cell receptor beta chains from one sample, sequenced in a study of blood T cell repertoires in COVID-19. The repertoire was sequenced with immunoSEQ multiplex PCR; TCRdb's copy has only in-frame clones and lacks some. The sample has about 130,000 clones, 74% seen once; the top ten hold roughly 5.5%. The material sequenced was peripheral blood. The source is a man aged 60-69 years with acute or convalescent COVID-19. Both conserved end residues are trimmed from each CDR3. The order of the fields is J gene, V gene, CDR3 protein.

j_call: TRBJ2-2
v_call: TRBV5-1
cdr3_aa: ASSLSTGASTGELF

j_call: TRBJ1-6
v_call: TRBV6-2/TRBV6-3
cdr3_aa: ASSYDSDNSPLH

j_call: TRBJ1-1
v_call: TRBV13
cdr3_aa: ASSLGTVGQNTEAF

j_call: TRBJ2-7
v_call: TRBV2
cdr3_aa: ASSETSGGVLEQY

j_call: TRBJ2-1
v_call: TRBV29-1
cdr3_aa: SYLALTSGRTYNEQF

j_call: TRBJ2-4
v_call: TRBV5-1
cdr3_aa: ASSPFTDLAKNIQY

j_call: TRBJ1-2
v_call: TRBV7-9
cdr3_aa: ASSPGTGEMGGYT

j_call: TRBJ2-2
v_call: TRBV3-1/TRBV3-2
cdr3_aa: ASSASTGEGTGELF

j_call: TRBJ1-2
v_call: TRBV6-2/TRBV6-3
cdr3_aa: ASSPINRQAARGYT

j_call: TRBJ1-1
v_call: TRBV29-1
cdr3_aa: SVSPQGNTEAF

j_call: TRBJ2-1
v_call: TRBV6-6
cdr3_aa: ASSSAGATYNEQF

j_call: TRBJ2-2
v_call: TRBV18
cdr3_aa: ASSPDGGTGELF

j_call: TRBJ2-1
v_call: TRBV11-2
cdr3_aa: ASSLTRNSYNEQF

j_call: TRBJ1-2
v_call: TRBV7-8
cdr3_aa: ASSLDQANYGYT

j_call: TRBJ1-2
v_call: TRBV29-1
cdr3_aa: SVRGLGDNGYT

j_call: TRBJ2-3
v_call: TRBV14
cdr3_aa: ASSQVGGGREDTQY

j_call: TRBJ2-5
v_call: TRBV10-1
cdr3_aa: ASSDPGLETQY

j_call: TRBJ2-7
v_call: TRBV12-5
cdr3_aa: ASGAPSQGSVDEQY

j_call: TRBJ1-5
v_call: TRBV2
cdr3_aa: ASSEGRYQPQH

j_call: TRBJ2-2
v_call: TRBV5-1
cdr3_aa: ASSLVAANTGELF

j_call: TRBJ2-7
v_call: TRBV18
cdr3_aa: ASSPRRGHEQY

j_call: TRBJ1-1
v_call: TRBV19
cdr3_aa: ASSIRDRGNTEAF